This T cell receptor (beta chain) comes out of a study of blood T cells in healthy people across ages. Isolated per sample were at least 6 million PBMCs. Trimming at V came to 3 bases and at J to 2 bases, leaving 5 bases not matched to a gene. This CDR3 has 15 residues. Primed by a sample-barcoded 5' primer and a J-beta primer mix, a second PCR proceeded for 7 to 11 cycles. TCRdb re-called the 5' RACE reads through MiXCR, storing one row per CDR3 protein. The sample records 1.8 million or so distinct CDR3 sequences, about two fifths being singletons. The sample comprised blood. The rearrangement links TRBV12-3 or TRBV12-4 to TRBJ2-7, with 9 bases identical to TRBD2. The receptor was derived from a human donor in good health. Here the CDR3 DNA reads TGTGCCAGCAGTTTCTCGACTAGCGGAGCCTACGAGCAGTACTTC. Residues: CASSFSTSGAYEQYF.